A single sample gave rise to the 6 T cell receptor beta chains below, sequenced in a study of tumor and adjacent non-tumor tissue in lung cancer. No cell sorting was done before RNA was extracted from the tissue. The library came from three nested PCR rounds adapted from ARM-PCR protocols. A single record per CDR3 protein comes from TCRdb applying MiXCR to the multiplex PCR reads. Of over 110,000 distinct CDR3 sequences listed, about 71% were seen once; the top ten hold 15% to 20%. Sequenced material: lung tumor tissue. Receptors were obtained from a man in his sixties with small cell lung cancer.

Regarding this clonotype: A read error is possible here, since a much larger clone lies one base away. This rearrangement joins TRBV12-3 or TRBV12-4 to TRBJ2-5; D gene ambiguous. The CDR3 covers 11 residues. The DNA of the CDR3 is TGTGACAGCAGTTTAGGAAAGACCCAGTACTTC. Translating it yields CDSSLGKTQYF.

This clonotype was counted a single time. J is TRBJ1-5 and V is TRBV28; D not certain. The CDR3 contains 13 residues. Germline V lookup: CDR1 MDHEN, CDR2 SYDVKM. V gave up 5 bases and J gave up 7 bases, with 12 bases separating them. The CDR3 loop is CASSGGPKQPQHF. The CDR3 region has the DNA TGTGCCAGCAGTGGTGGACCGAAGCAGCCCCAGCATTTT.

This clonotype was counted at least ten times. This chain connects TRBV20-1 to TRBJ2-1, with TRBD2 matching over 10 bases. Germline-derived CDR1 and CDR2 are DFQATT and SNEGSKA (reference sequence). The CDR3 is made up of 13 amino acids. The J segment lost 4 bases and the V segment lost 5 bases, leaving 2 bases of the junction unmatched. The CDR3, as DNA: TGCAGTGCTGGGACTAGCGCGTACAATGAGCAGTTCTTC. It encodes CSAGTSAYNEQFF.

The gene calls are TRBV2 and TRBJ2-5, with D tentatively TRBD2 (5 bases). This CDR3 region has 14 residues. Germline values: CDR1 SNHLY, CDR2 FYNNEI. Trimming took 5 bases from V and 1 from J, leaving 11 bases between them. CDR3 loop: CASSIPLGQETQYF. The CDR3 region has the DNA TGTGCCAGCAGTATCCCACTAGGCCAAGAGACCCAGTACTTC.

The table lists this clonotype with a few counts. The V call is TRBV6-1, the J call TRBJ2-2; weak D call: TRBD2 (7 bases). The CDR3 runs 14 residues. Trimming left V 3 bases short and J 5 bases short, with 10 bases between. CDR1 is MNHNS and CDR2 is SASEGT in the germline V gene. Here the CDR3 reads CASSERGGTGELFF. CDR3 bases: TGTGCCAGCAGTGAGAGGGGGGGGACCGGGGAGCTGTTTTTT.

This clonotype has just a few counts. This chain uses TRBV13 with TRBJ2-1; D is uncertain. This CDR3 is 15 amino acids long. Germline CDR1 PRHDT, CDR2 FYEKMQ (reference sequence). Between the trimmed V and J ends, which lost 5 bases and 4 bases, there was a span of 15 bases. This CDR3 is CASSPSQSLYNEQFF. CDR3 coding DNA: TGTGCCAGCAGCCCGAGTCAGAGCTTATACAATGAGCAGTTCTTC.